This TCR beta chain is drawn from a study of blood T cell repertoires in COVID-19. Study background: Sites in the United States, Italy and Spain provided acute and convalescent COVID-19 samples. PBMCs, B-cell-depleted T cells, or T cells provided the cDNA or gDNA that made up the material.

This clone showed up just a few times. Participants came from fewer than 25 US areas, aged about 18 to 90 years. Self-reported history from a screening survey and questionnaire set each donor's cohort. The assay was immunoSEQ multiplex PCR, and TCRdb's table has in-frame clones only and misses some. The data hold 160,000 or so clones, with 75% to 85% observed a single time. The V end lost 5 bases, the J end lost 4 bases, and 11 bases lay between the germline ends. The CDR3 length is 14 residues. Germline V gene data show CDR1 as WSHSY and CDR2 as SAAADI. This clonotype was sampled from a man aged 50 to 59 who had recovered from COVID-19. Sequencing input: PBMCs or T cells enriched from blood (not recorded which). The rearrangement joins TRBV10-2 to TRBJ2-2, with D perhaps TRBD1 (6 bases). The CDR3 loop reads CASSPGQITGELFF. Written as DNA, the CDR3 is TGCGCCAGCAGTCCGGGACAAATCACCGGGGAGCTGTTTTTT.